This T cell receptor (beta chain) is from a study of blood T cell repertoires in COVID-19. The V segment lost 6 bases and the J segment 7 bases; nucleotides outside the gene matches: 15. Germline V gene data show CDR1 as MNHNY and CDR2 as SVGAGI (reference sequence). There are 16 residues in the CDR3. Data came from immunoSEQ multiplex PCR; TCRdb stores just in-frame clones and leaves some out. The top ten hold roughly 15% of the sample, which has over 65,000 clones, approximately 82% seen once. The source material was peripheral blood. The receptor was isolated from a man of 80 years or more with active COVID-19. The rearrangement uses TRBV6-6 and TRBJ2-1, with TRBD2 matching over 7 bases. In DNA form, the CDR3 reads TGTGCCAGCAGGCCTAGGGCGGCGGGGGTGGCAAATGAGCAGTTCTTC. Translated: CASRPRAAGVANEQFF.